Below, one T cell receptor (beta chain) is given with its context. Its matching antigen is unknown. This sample was included in a study of CD8+CD57+ T cells in acquired aplastic anemia. The overall study: Each DNA sample taken from sorted CD4+ and CD8+ cells came to 3 to 4 ug on average. Study results and limitations: The CD8+ Simpson's diversity of patients and controls was not significantly different. Fewer than 35 sequences, all CD8+ CDR3, were shared between patients and controls.

Genomic DNA served as template for TCR beta VDJ and CDR3 profiling. TCRdb ran MiXCR on the reads and lists one entry per CDR3 protein. In the table there are 150,000 to 200,000 distinct CDR3 sequences, 64% of which are singletons. The sequenced sample was sorted CD4+, CD8+, or CD8+CD57+ T cells (not recorded which) from PBMCs. This receptor was taken from a human donor with severe aplastic anemia or a healthy control (not recorded which).

The CDR3 sequence: CASSPWVWTDTQYF. CDR3 nucleotides: TGTGCCAGCAGCCCGTGGGTTTGGACAGATACGCAGTATTTT. The rearrangement uses TRBV5-5 and TRBJ2-3; unclear D gene. The germline V gene has CDR1 SGHKS and CDR2 YYEKEE (reference sequence). The CDR3 covers 14 residues. With 4 bases removed from V and 3 bases from J, the gap between germline ends came to 12 bases.